This is a list of T cell receptor beta chains from one sample in a study of shared clonotypes between healthy human individuals. The method was immunoSEQ multiplex PCR; TCRdb's version includes in-frame clones alone and lacks a portion of them. The data hold 2 million to 2.5 million clones, with approximately 95% observed a single time. The sample consisted of naive CD4+ T cells sorted from blood. The receptors come from a man aged 18 to 30 in good health. The CDR3 runs from the conserved cysteine through the conserved F or W. The D gene is left open where the match is weak. Rows may omit the clone size; those that give it use once, few, many or a size class.

clone size | J gene | V gene | D gene | CDR3 DNA | CDR3 protein
. | TRBJ1-1 | TRBV19 | . | TGTGCCAGTAGGACTGGGGGGAACACTGAAGCTTTCTTT | CASRTGGNTEAFF
. | TRBJ1-4 | TRBV7-2 | . | TGTGCCAGCAGCCGGGTAGATGAAAAACTGTTTTTT | CASSRVDEKLFF
. | TRBJ2-7 | TRBV18 | TRBD2 | TGTGCCAGCTCCGCCCTCGGGACTAGCGCTTCCTACGAGCAGTACTTC | CASSALGTSASYEQYF
. | TRBJ2-7 | TRBV18 | . | TGTGCCAGCTCGCAGAACGGGCAGGGTAGCTCCTACGAGCAGTACTTC | CASSQNGQGSSYEQYF
. | TRBJ2-3 | TRBV7-9 | TRBD1 | TGTGCCAGCAGCCCCGACAGGGGAGCTTTAGATACGCAGTATTTT | CASSPDRGALDTQYF
. | TRBJ2-1 | TRBV11-3 | . | TGTGCCAGCAGCTTGTTCGACGGGAAGGGCTACAATGAGCAGTTCTTC | CASSLFDGKGYNEQFF
. | TRBJ1-5 | TRBV5-8 | TRBD1 | TGTGCCAGCAGCGCCGGGACAGGGCCCAATCAGCCCCAGCATTTT | CASSAGTGPNQPQHF
. | TRBJ1-2 | TRBV11-2 | TRBD1 | TGTGCCAGCAGCTTAGATTGGACAGGTGGCTGGGGCTACACCTTC | CASSLDWTGGWGYTF
. | TRBJ2-1 | TRBV4-1 | . | TGCGCCAGCAGCCAAGATCAACCCTCCTACAATGAGCAGTTCTTC | CASSQDQPSYNEQFF
once | TRBJ1-5 | TRBV15 | . | TGTGCCACCAGCCGTGGACGGATAAATCAGCCCCAGCATTTT | CATSRGRINQPQHF
. | TRBJ2-4 | TRBV6-6 | . | TGTGCCAGCAGTAGGGTTACCGGACCCGAAATGTACTTC | CASSRVTGPEMYF
once | TRBJ1-5 | TRBV19 | TRBD1 | TGTGCCAGCCACTCCGGGACAGGGGATTGGCAGCCCCAGCATTTT | CASHSGTGDWQPQHF
. | TRBJ2-1 | TRBV7-2 | TRBD1 | TGTGCCAGCAGCTCAGACAGGGGACCCTACAATGAGCAGTTCTTC | CASSSDRGPYNEQFF
once | TRBJ2-7 | TRBV5-1 | . | TGCGCCAGCAGCGACCGTTACGAGCAGTACTTC | CASSDRYEQYF
once | TRBJ2-5 | TRBV30 | . | TGTGCCTGGACCGTGAAGGGTAAAGAGACCCAGTACTTC | CAWTVKGKETQYF
. | TRBJ2-4 | TRBV10-3 | TRBD1 | TGTGCCATCAGTACGGACAGGGGGCGAAACATTCAGTACTTC | CAISTDRGRNIQYF
once | TRBJ2-7 | TRBV7-9 | . | TGTGCCAGCAGCCAACGGGCCGGGATCTCCTACGAGCAGTACTTC | CASSQRAGISYEQYF
. | TRBJ2-2 | TRBV5-1 | TRBD2 | TGCGCCAGCAGCCCAAGCGGGGGTGAGAGCGGGGAGCTGTTTTTT | CASSPSGGESGELFF
. | TRBJ1-6 | TRBV10-3 | . | TGTGCCATCAGTGAGCGGGTCTATAATTCACCCCTCCACTTT | CAISERVYNSPLHF
. | TRBJ1-4 | TRBV7-2 | . | TGTGCCAGCAGCTTAGTAGCAGGGGCCGGTAATGAAAAACTGTTTTTT | CASSLVAGAGNEKLFF
. | TRBJ1-2 | TRBV2 | TRBD1 | TGTGCCAGCAACAGGGACAGGACCCTAGTGGATGGCTACACCTTC | CASNRDRTLVDGYTF
. | TRBJ2-5 | TRBV2 | TRBD1 | TGTGCCAGCAGTGAAGGACCAGGGGGAAAGGAGACCCAGTACTTC | CASSEGPGGKETQYF
few | TRBJ2-6 | TRBV30 | . | TGTGCCTGGAGTGAAGGCTCTGGGGCCAACGTCCTGACTTTC | CAWSEGSGANVLTF